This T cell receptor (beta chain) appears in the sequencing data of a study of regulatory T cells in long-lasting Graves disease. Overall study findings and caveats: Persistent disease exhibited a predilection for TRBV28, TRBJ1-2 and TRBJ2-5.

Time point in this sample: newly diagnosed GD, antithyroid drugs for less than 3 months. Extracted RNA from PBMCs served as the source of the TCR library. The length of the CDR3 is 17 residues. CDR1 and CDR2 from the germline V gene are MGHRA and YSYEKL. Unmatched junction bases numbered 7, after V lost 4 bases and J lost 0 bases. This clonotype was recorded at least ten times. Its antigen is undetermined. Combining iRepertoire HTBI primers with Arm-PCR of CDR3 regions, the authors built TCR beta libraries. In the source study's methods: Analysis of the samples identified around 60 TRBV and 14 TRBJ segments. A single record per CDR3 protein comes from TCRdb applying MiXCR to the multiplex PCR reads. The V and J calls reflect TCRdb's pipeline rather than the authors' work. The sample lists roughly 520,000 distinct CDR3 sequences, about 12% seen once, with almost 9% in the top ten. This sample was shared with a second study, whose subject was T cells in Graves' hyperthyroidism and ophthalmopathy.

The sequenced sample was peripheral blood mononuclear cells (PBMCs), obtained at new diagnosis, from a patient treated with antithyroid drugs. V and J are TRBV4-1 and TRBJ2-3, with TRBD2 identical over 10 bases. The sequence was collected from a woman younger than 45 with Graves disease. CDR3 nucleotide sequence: TGCGCCAGCAGCCGGATGGGACTAGCGTCTAGCACAGATACGCAGTATTTT. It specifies CASSRMGLASSTDTQYF.